Listed below are T cell receptor beta chains from one sample, sequenced in a study of T cell responses to AZD1222 COVID-19 vaccine. Method: immunoSEQ multiplex PCR; TCRdb's copy keeps in-frame clones and lacks some. The sample holds 80,000 or so clones; approximately 90% are singletons and the top ten take approximately 1.4%. Sequencing used peripheral blood, obtained on day 0 of AZD1222 vaccination. The receptors originated from an adult in good health. Both conserved end residues are part of each CDR3. A D gene is named only where the DNA matches it firmly.

j_gene	d_gene	v_gene	CDR3aa
TRBJ1-4	.	TRBV18	CASSLPGEKLFF
TRBJ1-2	.	TRBV20-1	CSGDPGGYTF
TRBJ1-2	.	TRBV7-8	CASSPQGRGYTF
TRBJ1-6	.	TRBV18	CASSSDTNSPLHF
TRBJ1-1	.	TRBV5-1	CASSLAEGMNTEAFF
TRBJ2-7	TRBD1	TRBV6-5	CASSYEGQGPREQYF
TRBJ2-7	.	TRBV12-3/TRBV12-4	CASTPSLHEQYF
TRBJ1-3	.	TRBV19	CASSKGLIGNTIYF
TRBJ2-2	.	TRBV6-5	CASRDKQGVTGELFF
TRBJ1-1	.	TRBV19	CASSIVLGPTEAFF
TRBJ1-5	.	TRBV12-5	CASGPQNSNQPQHF
TRBJ1-6	TRBD1	TRBV30	CAWSVAGGMRPLHF
TRBJ1-4	.	TRBV6-6	CASSFPQGSLGEKLFF
TRBJ1-4	TRBD1	TRBV19	CASSPGPGGTTNEKLFF
TRBJ1-4	.	TRBV18	CASSPSRVITNEKLFF
TRBJ2-1	TRBD2	TRBV19	CASSSRTSGRSYNEQFF
TRBJ1-2	.	TRBV12-3/TRBV12-4	CASSLDSYGYTF
TRBJ2-1	.	TRBV5-1	CASSLDVWGTGNEQFF
TRBJ2-5	.	TRBV18	CASSPPGQAATQYF
TRBJ2-5	.	TRBV11-2	CASSLERGFQETQYF
TRBJ2-1	.	TRBV25-1	CASSSRHYNEQFF
TRBJ1-1	TRBD1	TRBV5-5	CASSRGQGKTEAFF
TRBJ2-3	.	TRBV7-2	CASSLEASSTDTQYF